Below are 24 T cell receptor beta chains sequenced from a single sample in a study of T cells in women clearing cervical HPV infection. Data came from immunoSEQ multiplex PCR; TCRdb stores just in-frame clones and leaves some out. Its table records tens of thousands of clones. Sequencing input: blood buffy coat. These receptors originate from a woman between 18 and 75 years old with a cervical HPV16 infection that either progressed to CIN3+ or cleared (not recorded which).

To note about this clone: With the read ending 3 residues before the CDR3 end, the germline J gene is used to fill in that end. This chain joins TRBV6-1 and TRBJ2-7, with 7 bases aligning to TRBD1. CDR1 and CDR2 (germline): MNHNS, SASEGT. CDR3 length equals 15 residues. With V trimmed by 4 bases and J by 2 bases, 8 bases remained unmatched. CDR3 protein: CASSVSGTVTYEQYF. The sequenced part of the CDR3 DNA is TGTGCCAGCAGTGTGTCCGGGACAGTCACCTACGAG.

About this clone itself: Compared with germline, one end of the junction differs, possibly owing to a read error. The CDR3 is cut off 3 residues early in the read; its end comes from the germline J gene. The genes are TRBV11-2 and TRBJ1-3; 10 bases agree with TRBD1. This CDR3 is built from 15 residues. The germline CDR1 and CDR2 sequences are SGHAT and FQNNGV. Incomplete CDR3 DNA: TGTGCCAGCAGCCCAGGGACAGGGGCTGGCAACACC. This encodes CASSPGTGAGNT. The complete CDR3 protein is CASSPGTGAGNTIYF.

Details on this clone: From the germline J gene comes the end of the CDR3, since the read stops 3 residues before it. The chain combines TRBV10-3 with TRBJ2-7; D might be TRBD2 (7 bases). Germline V gene data show CDR1 as ENHRY and CDR2 as SYGVKD. V lost 2 bases, J lost 0 bases, and 14 bases lay in between. The CDR3 covers 16 residues. The part of the CDR3 DNA that was read is TGTGCCATCAGTGAGCATATCGGGGGGCCCTCCTACGAG. This gives the protein CAISEHIGGPSYE. The CDR3 as a whole reads CAISEHIGGPSYEQYF.

Turning to this clone: Read coverage stops 3 residues before the CDR3 terminus; the germline J gene supplies the remainder. The chain combines TRBV5-1 with TRBJ1-3; D is ambiguous. V lost 1 base to trimming and J lost 0 bases, with 5 bases between them. CDR3 length: 14 residues. Germline loops: CDR1 SGHRS, CDR2 YFSETQ. The CDR3 loop is CASSLSSSGNTIYF. Incomplete CDR3 DNA: TGCGCCAGCAGCTTGAGTAGCTCTGGAAACACC.

Considering frequency, this clone is medium-sized. The read falls 3 residues short of the CDR3 end, and the missing part is taken from the germline J gene. This rearrangement joins TRBV5-6 to TRBJ2-5, with D possibly TRBD1 on 5 matching bases. Deletions cut 5 bases from V and 5 bases from J, with 16 bases between. In germline, CDR1 is SGHDT, CDR2 YYEEEE. CDR3 length: 14 residues. The part of the CDR3 DNA that was read is TGTGCCAGCAGGCCAGGTATGGGGCGCGAGACC. It encodes CASRPGMGRET. The full CDR3 protein reads CASRPGMGRETQYF.

Points on this clone: The read terminates 3 residues ahead of where the CDR3 ends, so the germline J gene completes it. V usage is TRBV2 and J usage is TRBJ1-6; D uncertain. The germline gives CDR1 SNHLY, CDR2 FYNNEI. This CDR3 comprises 12 residues. V lost 3 bases and J lost 8, with 5 bases in between. CDR3 DNA (partial): TGTGCCAGCAGTGAGGACTATTCACCC. Its translation: CASSEDYSP. From start to end, the CDR3 is CASSEDYSPLHF.

A note on this clone: The read comes to an end 3 residues before the CDR3 does, leaving the germline J gene to fill in the end. V is TRBV7-3 and J is TRBJ2-1; 9 bases agree with TRBD2. Germline-derived CDR1 and CDR2 are SGHTA and FQGTGA. Trimming removed 0 bases from V and 6 bases from J; junction bases left unmatched: 6. The CDR3 sequence is 16 residues long. The CDR3 loop reads CASSLTSGGGANEQFF. CDR3 DNA, as far as it was read: TGTGCCAGCAGCTTAACGAGCGGCGGGGGGGCCAATGAG. Variable domain in full (rest from reference TRBV7-3 and TRBJ2-1): GAGVSQTPSNKVTEKGKYVELRCDPISGHTALYWYRQSLGQGPEFLIYFQGTGAADDSGLPNDRFFAVRPEGSVSTLKIQRTERGDSAVYLCASSLTSGGGANEQFFGPGTRLTVL.

On this clone itself: The read terminates 3 residues before the CDR3 end, so the remaining end is supplied by the germline J gene. The chain recombines TRBV2 with TRBJ1-4; 10 nucleotides match TRBD1. Per the germline V gene, CDR1 is SNHLY and CDR2 is FYNNEI. Germline trimming cut 7 bases from V and 7 bases from J; bases unmatched to any gene: 6. The CDR3 has 14 amino acids. CDR3 loop: CASKIGTGVEKLFF. The CDR3 bases that were read are TGTGCCAGCAAGATCGGGACAGGGGTTGAAAAA.

A remark on this clone: The CDR3 goes on 3 residues after the read ends, and that part is filled in from the germline J gene. This chain connects TRBV6-2 or TRBV6-3 to TRBJ1-1; the D gene is possibly TRBD1 (5 bases). The CDR3 runs 15 residues. Deletions cut 3 bases from V and 5 bases from J, with 16 bases between. The germline V gene encodes CDR1 MNHEY and CDR2 SVGEGT. The CDR3 sequence: CASSYTGVRGTEAFF. CDR3 DNA (partial): TGTGCCAGCAGTTATACGGGGGTCCGAGGAACTGAA.

A note on this clone: The read finishes 3 residues shy of the CDR3 end, and the germline J gene is used to complete it. V and J are TRBV4-2 and TRBJ1-2; D ambiguous. CDR3 length: 17 amino acids. Germline V CDR1 and CDR2: LGHNA, YNFKEQ. The V and J ends lost 0 bases and 1 base respectively, with 15 bases between them. CDR3 sequence: CASSQDLTDARNYGYTF. CDR3 DNA, as far as it was read: TGTGCCAGCAGCCAAGATCTAACAGATGCTCGTAACTATGGC.

On this clone: The CDR3 goes on 3 residues after the read ends, and that part is filled in from the germline J gene. The gene calls are TRBV4-1 and TRBJ1-1; D remains unclear. V was clipped by 3 bases and J by 0 bases, with 14 bases between them. Germline V gene lookup returns CDR1 MGHRA and CDR2 YSYEKL. The CDR3 contains 16 residues. CDR3 DNA, as far as it was read: TGCGCCAGCAGCCACACCCGAGCGTCAGTGAACACTGAA. It encodes CASSHTRASVNTE. The full CDR3 protein reads CASSHTRASVNTEAFF.

About this clone itself: The read is 3 residues too short to cover the CDR3 end, so that end is filled in from the germline J gene. The chain couples TRBV6-1 to TRBJ1-1; D remains unclear. The CDR3 has 15 residues. Germline loops: CDR1 MNHNS, CDR2 SASEGT. V lost 2 bases to trimming and J lost 1 base, with 11 bases between them. The CDR3 region is CASSEWWQANTEAFF. The covered CDR3 bases are TGTGCCAGCAGTGAATGGTGGCAGGCGAACACTGAA.

With regard to this clone: The read falls 3 residues short of the CDR3 end, and the missing part is taken from the germline J gene. This chain links TRBV10-3 with TRBJ2-3; the match to TRBD1 covers 7 bases. This CDR3 has 13 amino acids. Germline V CDR1 and CDR2: ENHRY, SYGVKD. The ends lost 11 bases at V and 2 bases at J; junction bases unmatched: 7. The DNA read from the CDR3 is TGTGCCGCGAGGGACAGCTACACAGATACG. It yields the protein CAARDSYTDT. The full CDR3 protein is CAARDSYTDTQYF.

Worth noting for this clone: With the read ending 3 residues before the CDR3 end, the germline J gene is used to fill in that end. The chain combines TRBV19 with TRBJ2-5; D remains ambiguous. Germline loops: CDR1 LNHDA, CDR2 SQIVND (reference sequence). The CDR3 contains 13 residues. Trimming stripped 1 base from V and 2 bases from J, with 5 bases between. The CDR3 protein is CASSIGRQETQYF. The covered CDR3 bases are TGTGCCAGTAGTATAGGCAGGCAAGAGACC.

In regard to this clone: Relative to the germline gene, one junction end is altered; a read error may explain this. The CDR3 is cut off 3 residues early in the read; its end comes from the germline J gene. The V and J genes are TRBV4-2 and TRBJ1-2; D possibly corresponds to TRBD1 (5 bases). Germline values: CDR1 LGHNA, CDR2 YNFKEQ. The CDR3 runs to 14 residues. Incomplete CDR3 DNA: TGCGCCAGCAGCCAAGATGACAGCTACTATGGC. As protein: CASSQDDSYYG. The whole CDR3 is CASSQDDSYYGYTF.

In regard to this clone: The read ends 3 residues early relative to the CDR3; the germline J gene fills the gap. This sequence joins TRBV23-1 and TRBJ2-5; unclear D gene. TRBV23-1 carries the ORF label, with uncertain function. The length of the CDR3 is 13 residues. Trimming left V 10 bases short and J 1 base short, with 13 bases between. CDR3 bases read: TGCGCCACCGGAGTGCGGCTCCAAGAGACC. It specifies CATGVRLQET. The CDR3 as a whole reads CATGVRLQETQYF.

Of note for this clone: Read sequence stops 3 residues before the CDR3 end, and the germline J gene provides the missing end. The gene calls are TRBV20-1 and TRBJ2-3, with 10 bases matching TRBD2. The V gene end was trimmed by 0 bases and the J gene end by 2 bases; junction bases not matched to a gene: 8. The CDR3 runs to 17 residues. Germline CDR1 DFQATT, CDR2 SNEGSKA (reference sequence). The CDR3 bases that were read are TGCAGTGCTAGAGATTGGCCAGCGGGGGGGAACACAGATACG. Amino acids: CSARDWPAGGNTDT. The complete CDR3 reads CSARDWPAGGNTDTQYF.

A word on this clone: The sequence runs out 3 residues before the end of the CDR3; the remainder is reconstructed from the germline J gene. The V gene is TRBV18, the J gene TRBJ2-3; D is unclear. Trimming took off 1 base at V and 0 bases at J, with 8 bases between the two ends. The CDR3 has 15 residues. The germline V gene has CDR1 KGHSH and CDR2 LQKENI. CDR3 residues: CASSPRAGSTDTQYF. CDR3 DNA (partial): TGTGCCAGCTCACCACGGGCAGGAAGCACAGATACG.

To note about this clone: The CDR3 goes on 3 residues after the read ends, and that part is filled in from the germline J gene. The V gene is TRBV7-8, the J gene TRBJ1-2; TRBD1 aligns across 9 bases. Germline values: CDR1 SGHVS, CDR2 FQNEAQ. The CDR3 covers 14 residues. Incomplete CDR3 DNA: TGTGCCAGCAGCCGAGTGGGACAGGGTTTTAAC. This gives the protein CASSRVGQGFN. The full CDR3 protein is CASSRVGQGFNYTF.

About this clone: The read falls 3 residues short of the CDR3 end, and the missing part is taken from the germline J gene. The chain carries TRBV7-9 and TRBJ1-5, with no clear D. The V gene lost 2 bases and the J gene lost 7 bases, with 6 bases spanning the gap. The CDR3 runs to 12 residues. Germline V gene lookup returns CDR1 SEHNR and CDR2 FQNEAQ (reference sequence). CDR3 DNA (partial): TGTGCCAGCAGCTTACAAAGCCAGCCC. Translated: CASSLQSQP. The full CDR3 reads CASSLQSQPQHF.

Points on this clone: The read ends 3 residues before the CDR3 terminus; that terminus is restored from the germline J gene. This chain links TRBV20-1 with TRBJ2-3, with a possible D match to TRBD2 (6 bases). V lost 6 bases and J 3 bases, leaving 16 bases between the germline ends. Looked up from germline, CDR1 is DFQATT and CDR2 is SNEGSKA (reference sequence). The CDR3 has 14 residues. Here the CDR3 reads CSAPFPGTTDTQYF. The covered CDR3 bases are TGCAGTGCCCCTTTCCCCGGGACTACAGATACG.

For this clone: The DNA ends 3 residues before the CDR3 does, and the rest of the CDR3 is filled in from the germline J gene. This chain links TRBV9 with TRBJ2-7, with 7 bases fitting TRBD1. The V gene end was trimmed by 2 bases and the J gene end by 2 bases; junction bases not matched to a gene: 10. The length of the CDR3 is 16 residues. Germline lookup yields CDR1 SGDLS and CDR2 YYNGEE. The chain's CDR3 is CASSVATGTATYEQYF. The sequenced CDR3 bases are TGTGCCAGCAGCGTGGCCACCGGGACAGCCACCTACGAG.

As concerns this clone: The read falls 3 residues short of the CDR3 end, and the missing part is taken from the germline J gene. The rearrangement joins TRBV7-2 to TRBJ1-2, with 11 nucleotides matching TRBD1. CDR3 length: 12 residues. Per the germline V gene, CDR1 is SGHTA and CDR2 is FQGNSA. Incomplete CDR3 DNA: TGTGCCAGCAGCCGGACAGGGGGCGCC. Its protein product is CASSRTGGA. The CDR3 as a whole reads CASSRTGGAYTF.

Comments on this clone: The CDR3 end is not reached by the read, which stops 3 residues before it; the germline J gene fills it in. The chain couples TRBV5-1 to TRBJ2-7, with D unclear. The V gene's germline CDR1 is SGHRS and CDR2 YFSETQ. The CDR3 runs 13 residues. V was pared by 8 bases and J by 0 bases, with 12 bases between. The chain's CDR3 is CASGTGGSYEQYF. CDR3 bases read: TGCGCCAGTGGAACGGGTGGCTCCTACGAG.